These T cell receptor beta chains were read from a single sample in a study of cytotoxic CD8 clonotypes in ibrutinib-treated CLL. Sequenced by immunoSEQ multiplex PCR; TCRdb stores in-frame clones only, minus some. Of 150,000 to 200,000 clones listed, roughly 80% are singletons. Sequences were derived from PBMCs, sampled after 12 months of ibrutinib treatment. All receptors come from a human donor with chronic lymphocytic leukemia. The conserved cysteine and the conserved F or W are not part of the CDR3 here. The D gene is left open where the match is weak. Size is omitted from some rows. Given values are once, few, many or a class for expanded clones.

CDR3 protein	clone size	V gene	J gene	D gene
ASSWDFSSYEQY	-	TRBV27	TRBJ2-7	-
ASTREANTEAF	-	TRBV6-5	TRBJ1-1	-
ASSLGSPGGSNTIY	-	TRBV5-6	TRBJ1-3	-
ASSRQSSGYEKLF	-	TRBV7-9	TRBJ1-4	-
ASSLLGGGGRGNTGELF	-	TRBV9	TRBJ2-2	-
ASSPLMSRQGRTQY	-	TRBV18	TRBJ2-3	TRBD1
AWSVGGSNSPLH	-	TRBV30	TRBJ1-6	-
ASSSTGRGTDTQY	once	TRBV6-4	TRBJ2-3	-
ASSLDPGGFTEAF	once	TRBV11-2	TRBJ1-1	-
ASSDYSPGINYGYT	-	TRBV2	TRBJ1-2	-
ASSPPRSWSSYNEQF	-	TRBV18	TRBJ2-1	-
ASSESGVGEQF	-	TRBV2	TRBJ2-1	-
ASSHGTSGRVFPDTQY	-	TRBV21-1	TRBJ2-3	-
ASSLSDRGSGT	-	TRBV28	TRBJ1-2	TRBD1
ASSPTDHPQY	-	TRBV9	TRBJ2-3	-
ASAGGRVKETQY	-	TRBV5-1	TRBJ2-5	-
ASSLGTLNTGELF	-	TRBV6-6	TRBJ2-2	-
ASRSGISSYNEQF	-	TRBV2	TRBJ2-1	-